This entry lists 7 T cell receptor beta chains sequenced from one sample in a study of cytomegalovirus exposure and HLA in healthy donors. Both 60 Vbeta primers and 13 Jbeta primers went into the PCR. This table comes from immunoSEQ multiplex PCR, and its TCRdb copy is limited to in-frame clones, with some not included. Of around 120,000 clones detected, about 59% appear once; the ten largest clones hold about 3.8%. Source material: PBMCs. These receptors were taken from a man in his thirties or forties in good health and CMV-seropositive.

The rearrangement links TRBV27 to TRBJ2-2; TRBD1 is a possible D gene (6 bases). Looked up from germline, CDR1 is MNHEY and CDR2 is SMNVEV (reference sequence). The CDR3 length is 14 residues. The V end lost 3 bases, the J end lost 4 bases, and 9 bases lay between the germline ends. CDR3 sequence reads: CASSFSGATGELFF. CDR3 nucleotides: TGTGCCAGCAGTTTCTCAGGGGCCACCGGGGAGCTGTTTTTT.

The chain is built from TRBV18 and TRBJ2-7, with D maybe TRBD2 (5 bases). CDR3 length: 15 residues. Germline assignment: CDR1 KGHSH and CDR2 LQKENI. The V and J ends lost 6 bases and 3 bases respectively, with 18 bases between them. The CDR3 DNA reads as TGTGCCAGCTCGGAGTACGCCGGGGTGGACTACGAGCAGTACTTC. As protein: CASSEYAGVDYEQYF.

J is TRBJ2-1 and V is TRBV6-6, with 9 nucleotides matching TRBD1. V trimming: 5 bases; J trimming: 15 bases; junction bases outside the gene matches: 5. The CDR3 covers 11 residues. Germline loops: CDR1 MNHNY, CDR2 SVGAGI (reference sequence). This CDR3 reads CASSRDRARFF. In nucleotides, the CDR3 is TGTGCCAGCAGTAGGGACAGGGCGAGGTTCTTC.

This CDR3 is CASSIPGAGEAFF. The CDR3 DNA reads as TGTGCCAGTAGTATCCCAGGGGCGGGTGAAGCTTTCTTT. V gene TRBV19 combines with J gene TRBJ1-1; D may be TRBD1 (6 bases). The CDR3 extends over 13 amino acids. Germline assignment: CDR1 LNHDA and CDR2 SQIVND (reference sequence). V was clipped by 3 bases and J by 7 bases, with 12 bases between them.

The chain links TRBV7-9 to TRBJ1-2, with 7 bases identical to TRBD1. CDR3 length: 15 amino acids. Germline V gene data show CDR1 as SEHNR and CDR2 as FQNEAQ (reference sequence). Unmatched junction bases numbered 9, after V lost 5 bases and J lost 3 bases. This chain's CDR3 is CASSLSQGVDYGYTF. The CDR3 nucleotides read TGTGCCAGCAGCCTCTCCCAGGGGGTTGACTATGGCTACACCTTC.

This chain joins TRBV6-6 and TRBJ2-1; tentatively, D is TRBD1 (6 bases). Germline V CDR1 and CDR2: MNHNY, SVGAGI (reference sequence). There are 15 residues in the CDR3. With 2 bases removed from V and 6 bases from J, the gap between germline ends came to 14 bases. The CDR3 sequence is CASSYQGPFTNEQFF. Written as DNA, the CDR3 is TGTGCCAGCAGTTACCAGGGGCCCTTTACCAATGAGCAGTTCTTC.

The CDR3 loop reads CASSFETAMWDTQYF. The DNA for the CDR3 is TGCGCCAGCAGCTTTGAGACAGCTATGTGGGATACGCAGTATTTT. This chain joins TRBV5-1 and TRBJ2-3; perhaps TRBD1 as D (5 bases). The CDR3 is made up of 15 amino acids. V lost 2 bases and J 6 bases, leaving 16 bases between the germline ends. In germline, CDR1 is SGHRS, CDR2 YFSETQ.